The present entry profiles one TCR beta chain with its context. The germline CDR1 and CDR2 sequences are MNHNS and SASEGT. The CDR3 is 14 residues long. Trimming at V came to 3 bases and at J to 7 bases, leaving 5 bases not matched to a gene. The data belong to a study of blood T cell repertoires in COVID-19. Study background: COVID-19 samples, acute and convalescent, were from the United States, Italy and Spain. T cells, B-cell-depleted T cells, or PBMCs provided the cDNA or gDNA that served as material.

Per the original data handling: Estimated nucleated cell counts came from reference gene primer amplification. This table comes from immunoSEQ multiplex PCR, and its TCRdb copy is limited to in-frame clones, with some not included. Clone size and V and J calls were adopted from that table, with D and trimming inferred from the DNA. The table records fewer than 300,000 clones, about nine tenths of them present only once. Sequencing used peripheral blood. This receptor was identified in a man aged 55 to 70 who had recovered from COVID-19. The genes are TRBV6-1 and TRBJ2-2, with 7 bases identical to TRBD1. CDR3 bases: TGTGCCAGCAGTGATACGCAGGGGGTCGGGGAGCTGTTTTTT. Its protein product is CASSDTQGVGELFF.